This TCR beta chain stems from a study of radiotherapy plus CTLA-4 blockade in lung cancer. Study observations and caveats: Best predicting response, reportedly, were early blood T cell clone dynamics, with interferon-beta. Researchers report tumor-derived TCR clones expanding in blood after radiotherapy plus ipilimumab.

About this clone itself: What it binds is unknown.

Enrolled patients, whose metastatic non-small-cell lung cancer was chemo-refractory, received focal radiation plus CTLA-4 blockade with ipilimumab. Clones were sequenced by immunoSEQ multiplex PCR, and TCRdb holds only the in-frame ones, with some missing. The sample yields some 66,000 clones, about 85% seen once. Trimming removed 1 base from V and 8 bases from J; junction bases left unmatched: 5. This CDR3 is 15 amino acids long. Germline V gene lookup returns CDR1 SSHAT and CDR2 FNYEAQ (reference sequence). V gene TRBV7-7 combines with J gene TRBJ1-4; 9 positions agree with TRBD1. Sample: peripheral blood, taken from a patient treated with radiotherapy plus ipilimumab. The TCR was taken from a human donor with non-small cell lung cancer who had a partial response to radiotherapy plus ipilimumab. The DNA of the CDR3 is TGTGCCAGCAGCTTAGGGACAGGGGTTTTAGAAAAACTGTTTTTT. This translates into CASSLGTGVLEKLFF. Full variable domain (rest looked up from reference TRBV7-7 and TRBJ1-4): GAGVSQSPRYKVTKRGQDVTLRCDPISSHATLYWYQQALGQGPEFLTYFNYEAQPDKSGLPSDRFSAERPEGSISTLTIQRTEQRDSAMYRCASSLGTGVLEKLFFGSGTQLSVL.